Below, 24 T cell receptor beta chains from the same sample are listed, as sequenced in a study of T-cell reconstitution after alpha-beta-depleted transplantation in children. TCRbeta library preparation incorporated unique molecular identifiers. One entry per CDR3 protein, called by TCRdb with MiXCR from the PCR reads. The sample includes fewer than 1 million distinct CDR3 sequences, 15% to 20% seen only once; the top ten take 5%. The sequencing here drew on PBMCs, mostly from graft donor cells, taken 360 days after TCRalphabeta/CD19-depleted stem cell transplant. The origin of the receptors is a male patient between 10 and 17 years old who had a stem cell transplant for acute lymphoblastic leukemia, so the T cells may come from the graft donor.

This clonotype was seen repeatedly, ten times or more. The chain is built from TRBV12-3 or TRBV12-4 and TRBJ2-7; TRBD2 might be the D (7 bases). Deletions cut 2 bases from V and 5 bases from J, with 13 bases between. The CDR3 sequence is 14 residues long. CDR3 amino acids: CASSLYRGAHEQYF. In nucleotides, the CDR3 is TGTGCCAGCAGTTTATACCGGGGGGCTCACGAGCAGTACTTC.

V is TRBV29-1 and J is TRBJ1-1, with D possibly being TRBD1 (6 bases). There are 11 residues in the CDR3. Trimming removed 8 bases at V and 5 bases at J, with 12 bases between. Looked up from germline, CDR1 is SQVTM and CDR2 is ANQGSEA. The CDR3 region is CSPGTRTEAFF. The CDR3 DNA follows: TGCAGCCCGGGGACAAGGACTGAAGCTTTCTTT. Drawing the rest from reference TRBV29-1 and TRBJ1-1, the complete variable domain is SAVISQKPSRDICQRGTSLTIQCQVDSQVTMMFWYRQQPGQSLTLIATANQGSEATYESGFVIDKFPISRPNLTFSTLTVSNMSPEDSSIYLCSPGTRTEAFFGQGTRLTVV.

The gene calls are TRBV27 and TRBJ2-1, with D tentatively TRBD1 (6 bases). Germline loops: CDR1 MNHEY, CDR2 SMNVEV (reference sequence). CDR3 length: 16 residues. Trimming took off 6 bases at V and 1 base at J, with 16 bases between the two ends. CDR3 nucleotides: TGTGCCAGCAGCCGTAACAGGGTTTGGTCCTACAATGAGCAGTTCTTC. This translates into CASSRNRVWSYNEQFF.

The chain has TRBV4-2 and TRBJ2-1; possibly TRBD2 for D (5 bases). The germline V gene encodes CDR1 LGHNA and CDR2 YNFKEQ. V lost 3 bases and J lost 6, with 21 bases in between. This CDR3 region has 17 residues. The CDR3 here is CASSQPRSDNRINEQFF. The CDR3 region has the DNA TGTGCCAGCAGCCAGCCACGTAGCGATAATAGAATCAATGAGCAGTTCTTC.

Only a few counts were recorded for this clonotype. The chain links TRBV5-1 to TRBJ2-1; D is possibly TRBD2 (6 bases). Germline CDR1 reads SGHRS; CDR2 reads YFSETQ. The germline V and J ends were trimmed by 3 bases and 3 bases, with 10 bases remaining between them. This CDR3 comprises 14 residues. CDR3 protein: CASSSGDVYNEQFF. The DNA of the CDR3 is TGCGCCAGCAGCTCGGGGGATGTCTACAATGAGCAGTTCTTC.

This clonotype was observed at least ten times. This rearrangement joins TRBV9 to TRBJ2-1, with TRBD2 identical over 8 bases. V lost 1 base, J lost 8 bases, and 8 bases stayed unmatched. The CDR3 extends over 15 amino acids. Germline V gene lookup returns CDR1 SGDLS and CDR2 YYNGEE. The CDR3 nucleotides read TGTGCCAGCAGCGTAACCGGGACTAGAGCCCATGAGCAGTTCTTC. Its translation: CASSVTGTRAHEQFF.

V usage is TRBV27 and J usage is TRBJ2-5; maybe TRBD2 (6 bases). CDR3 size: 17 residues. Germline values: CDR1 MNHEY, CDR2 SMNVEV (reference sequence). Trimming left V 2 bases short and J 4 bases short, with 20 bases between. This CDR3 reads CASSLPSLPTRGETQYF. CDR3 bases: TGTGCCAGCAGTTTACCATCTCTCCCGACTAGAGGAGAGACCCAGTACTTC.

The J gene is TRBJ2-2, the V gene TRBV3-1; tentative D call: TRBD1 (7 bases). Germline CDR1 LGHDT, CDR2 YNNKEL (reference sequence). Trimming pared 8 bases from V and 0 bases from J, leaving 25 bases between. The CDR3 has 19 residues. DNA of the CDR3: TGTGCCAGCTGCTCTAGACGTCCGGGGGACAGCGCGAACACCGGGGAGCTGTTTTTT. The encoded protein is CASCSRRPGDSANTGELFF.

This clonotype has only a few counts. This chain joins TRBV7-9 and TRBJ2-5; either TRBD1 or TRBD2 may supply D (5 bases each). The CDR3 is 14 amino acids. Trimming removed 7 bases from V and 5 bases from J, with 17 bases in between. Germline CDR1 and CDR2: SEHNR and FQNEAQ (reference sequence). CDR3 in amino acids: CASTPSGTPETQYF. In DNA, the CDR3 is TGTGCCAGCACCCCCTCGGGGACCCCCGAGACCCAGTACTTC.

The genes are TRBV12-3 or TRBV12-4 and TRBJ1-2, with a tentative D call TRBD1 (5 bases). V gave up 2 bases and J gave up 7 bases, with 8 bases separating them. The CDR3 loop spans 12 amino acids. This chain's CDR3 is CASSLWDGGYTF. DNA for the CDR3: TGTGCCAGCAGTTTATGGGACGGTGGCTACACCTTC.

In this sample, this clonotype turned up a few times. The genes are TRBV11-1 and TRBJ2-1, with 11 bases identical to TRBD2. The trim removed 5 bases at V and 9 bases at J, leaving 9 bases unmatched. This CDR3 is built from 15 residues. Germline assignment: CDR1 SGHAT and CDR2 FQDESV (reference sequence). Written as DNA, the CDR3 is TGTGCCAGCAGCCTACGACTAGCGGGACCTTTTGAGCAGTTCTTC. It specifies CASSLRLAGPFEQFF. The full variable domain, in which reference TRBV11-1 and TRBJ2-1 provide the parts outside the CDR3, is EAEVAQSPRYKITEKSQAVAFWCDPISGHATLYWYRQILGQGPELLVQFQDESVVDDSQLPKDRFSAERLKGVDSTLKIQPAELGDSAMYLCASSLRLAGPFEQFFGPGTRLTVL.

In its sample, this clonotype was seen a few times. The rearrangement joins TRBV4-1 to TRBJ2-1, with 10 bases identical to TRBD2. V dropped 5 bases and J dropped 9; count of bases not matched to a gene: 10. The CDR3 totals 15 residues. CDR1 is MGHRA, CDR2 YSYEKL, per germline. The CDR3 sequence: CASSIKLAGVIEQFF. The CDR3 nucleotides read TGCGCCAGCAGCATAAAGCTAGCGGGAGTTATTGAGCAGTTCTTC.

This clonotype was observed a few times. The rearrangement links TRBV6-1 to TRBJ1-3; D ambiguous. The CDR3 is 15 amino acids. Germline CDR1 reads MNHNS; CDR2 reads SASEGT. V lost 7 bases to trimming and J lost 0 bases, with 13 bases between them. DNA of the CDR3: TGTGCCAGCATTGACGGACGGTCCTCTGGAAACACCATATATTTT. Translating gives CASIDGRSSGNTIYF.

This clonotype was seen more than once but under ten times. The rearrangement uses TRBV29-1 and TRBJ1-5; no clear D. The CDR3 sequence is 13 residues long. From germline, CDR1 is SQVTM and CDR2 ANQGSEA. V lost 4 bases and J lost 1, with 8 bases in between. CDR3: CSVVSGSNQPQHF. The CDR3 nucleotides are TGCAGCGTTGTAAGTGGCAGCAATCAGCCCCAGCATTTT. Supplemented by reference TRBV29-1 and TRBJ1-5, the full variable domain reads SAVISQKPSRDICQRGTSLTIQCQVDSQVTMMFWYRQQPGQSLTLIATANQGSEATYESGFVIDKFPISRPNLTFSTLTVSNMSPEDSSIYLCSVVSGSNQPQHFGDGTRLSIL.

In its sample, this clonotype was seen many times. The V and J genes are TRBV6-5 and TRBJ1-1; D might be TRBD1 (6 bases). V was trimmed by 1 base and J by 7 bases, leaving 10 bases between them. Germline CDR1 and CDR2: MNHEY and SVGAGI. The CDR3 totals 13 residues. The CDR3 sequence is CASSYLGQHEAFF. DNA of the CDR3: TGTGCCAGCAGTTACTTAGGACAGCATGAAGCTTTCTTT.

This clonotype came up many times. This sequence joins TRBV29-1 and TRBJ2-7, with D uncertain. Trimming pared 0 bases from V and 3 bases from J, leaving 9 bases between. This CDR3 comprises 13 residues. Germline CDR1 reads SQVTM; CDR2 reads ANQGSEA. The CDR3 region is CSVEDSSVYEQYF. CDR3 in DNA: TGCAGCGTTGAAGACAGTAGTGTCTACGAGCAGTACTTC.

This clonotype was counted a few times. V gene TRBV29-1 combines with J gene TRBJ1-2; D not certain. The CDR3 extends over 14 amino acids. The ends were cut back, 0 bases at V and 4 bases at J, with 12 bases in the middle. Germline V gene lookup returns CDR1 SQVTM and CDR2 ANQGSEA. As DNA, the CDR3 is TGCAGCGTTGAAGAAAACGGAGTCGGCTATGGCTACACCTTC. This sequence encodes CSVEENGVGYGYTF.

The rearrangement uses TRBV14 and TRBJ1-1, with a tentative D call TRBD1 (5 bases). The CDR3 contains 14 residues. Per germline, CDR1 SGHDN and CDR2 FVKESK. V gave up 6 bases and J gave up 0 bases, with 11 bases separating them. The CDR3 sequence is CASSPGLMNTEAFF. CDR3 nucleotides: TGTGCCAGCAGTCCGGGACTCATGAACACTGAAGCTTTCTTT.

The chain has TRBV11-2 and TRBJ2-1; D call uncertain. Trimming took off 3 bases at V and 4 bases at J, with 10 bases between the two ends. The CDR3 is made up of 14 amino acids. Germline V gives CDR1 SGHAT, CDR2 FQNNGV. The CDR3 DNA follows: TGTGCCAGCAGCTTTGGGCCAGGTTACAATGAGCAGTTCTTC. This translates into CASSFGPGYNEQFF.

In this sample, this clonotype turned up a few times. The chain couples TRBV6-5 to TRBJ1-1; 7 bases are a match to TRBD1. Germline loops: CDR1 MNHEY, CDR2 SVGAGI. The length of the CDR3 is 13 residues. The V segment lost 6 bases and the J segment 4 bases; nucleotides outside the gene matches: 5. The CDR3 nucleotides are TGTGCCAGCAGAACAGGGGAGGTCACTGAAGCTTTCTTT. This encodes CASRTGEVTEAFF.

This clonotype has more than one count but fewer than ten. In DNA form, the CDR3 reads TGCGCCAGCAGTTTAGGACAGGGTAACACAGATACGCAGTATTTT. Translating it yields CASSLGQGNTDTQYF. This sequence joins TRBV10-2 and TRBJ2-3; 8 nucleotides agree with TRBD1. This CDR3 spans 15 amino acids. The V gene's germline CDR1 is WSHSY and CDR2 SAAADI. V was pared by 5 bases and J by 2 bases, with 6 bases of the junction left unmatched.

This clonotype was recorded at least ten times. The V and J genes are TRBV15 and TRBJ1-5; D is uncertain. Trimming stripped 5 bases from V and 5 bases from J, with 7 bases between. Germline V CDR1 and CDR2: LNHNV, YYDKDF (reference sequence). CDR3 length: 12 residues. DNA of the CDR3: TGTGCCACCAGCGGTTCACATCAGCCCCAGCATTTT. The encoded protein is CATSGSHQPQHF.

This clonotype was observed a handful of times. Written as DNA, the CDR3 is TGCGCCAGCAGCTTGAACCCGTGGGTGAACACTGAAGCTTTCTTT. It yields the protein CASSLNPWVNTEAFF. The rearrangement links TRBV5-1 to TRBJ1-1, with D unresolved. Trimming removed 1 base at V and 0 bases at J, with 10 bases between. Germline V gives CDR1 SGHRS, CDR2 YFSETQ. The CDR3 extends over 15 amino acids.

This clonotype came up a few times. The chain combines TRBV5-1 with TRBJ2-7; TRBD1 aligns across 8 bases. The ends lost 5 bases at V and 5 bases at J; junction bases unmatched: 18. From germline, CDR1 is SGHRS and CDR2 YFSETQ. The CDR3 runs 17 residues. DNA for the CDR3: TGCGCCAGCAGTTCCCACCCGGCCGGGACAGGTGGGCACGAGCAGTACTTC. Protein product: CASSSHPAGTGGHEQYF.